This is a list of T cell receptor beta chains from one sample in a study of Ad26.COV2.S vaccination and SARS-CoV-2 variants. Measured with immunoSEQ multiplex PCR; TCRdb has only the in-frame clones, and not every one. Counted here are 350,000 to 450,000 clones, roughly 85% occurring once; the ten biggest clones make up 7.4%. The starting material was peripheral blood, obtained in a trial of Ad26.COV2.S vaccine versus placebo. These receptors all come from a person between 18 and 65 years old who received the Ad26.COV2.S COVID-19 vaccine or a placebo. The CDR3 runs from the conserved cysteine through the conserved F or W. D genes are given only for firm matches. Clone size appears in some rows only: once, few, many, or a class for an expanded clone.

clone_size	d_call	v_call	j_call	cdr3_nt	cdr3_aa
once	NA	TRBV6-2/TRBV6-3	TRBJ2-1	TGTGCCAGCAGTGACGGTAGCTCCTACAATGAGCAGTTCTTC	CASSDGSSYNEQFF
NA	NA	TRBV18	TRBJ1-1	TGTGCCAGCTCACCACCGGGGGGGATAGTAGCTGAAGCTTTCTTT	CASSPPGGIVAEAFF
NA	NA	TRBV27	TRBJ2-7	TGTGCCAGCAGTTTGGGCCAGTACTACGAGCAGTACTTC	CASSLGQYYEQYF
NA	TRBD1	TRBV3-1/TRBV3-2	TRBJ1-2	TGTGCCAGCAGCCATCGGGACAGGGGGATAGGCTACACCTTC	CASSHRDRGIGYTF
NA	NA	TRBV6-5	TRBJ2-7	TGTGCCAGCAGCCGGGACACGAGCTCCTACGAGCAGTACTTC	CASSRDTSSYEQYF
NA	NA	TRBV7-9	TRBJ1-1	TGTGCCAGCAGCTCGGACACTAACACTGAAGCTTTCTTT	CASSSDTNTEAFF
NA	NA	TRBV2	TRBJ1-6	TGTGCCAGCAGTTTCCCCGGGGTTTCACCCCTCCACTTT	CASSFPGVSPLHF
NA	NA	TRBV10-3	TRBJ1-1	TGTGCCATCAGTGAAGGGACGGTGAACACTGAAGCTTTCTTT	CAISEGTVNTEAFF
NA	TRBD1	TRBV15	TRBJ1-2	TGTGCCACCAGCAGAGTACAGGGGAGTGGCTACACCTTC	CATSRVQGSGYTF
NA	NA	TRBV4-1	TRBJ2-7	TGCGCCAGCAGCCAAGCCACAGGGAGTAATTACGAGCAGTACTTC	CASSQATGSNYEQYF
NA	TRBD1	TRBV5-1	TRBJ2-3	TGCGCCAGCAGCTTAGACAGGGAAGGGACAGATACGCAGTATTTT	CASSLDREGTDTQYF
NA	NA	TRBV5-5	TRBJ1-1	TGTGCCAGCAGCTGGAGGGGAGTAACAGGGAACACTGAAGCTTTCTTT	CASSWRGVTGNTEAFF
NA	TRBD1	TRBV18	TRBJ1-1	TGTGCCAGCTCACCGCAGGGGGCAGGTATGAACACTGAAGCTTTCTTT	CASSPQGAGMNTEAFF
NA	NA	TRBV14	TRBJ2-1	TGTGCCAGCAGCCTTTTGTCGGCGGGATCAAATGAGCAGTTCTTC	CASSLLSAGSNEQFF
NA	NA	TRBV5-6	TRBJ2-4	TGTGCCAGCAACTTCCGAAGGGCCGGGGAAAACATTCAGTACTTC	CASNFRRAGENIQYF
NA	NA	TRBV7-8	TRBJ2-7	TGTGCCAGCAGCCCCGAGATCCGAGGCGAGCAGTACTTC	CASSPEIRGEQYF
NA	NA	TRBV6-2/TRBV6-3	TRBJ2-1	TGTGCCAGCAGTTACTCGCGCCGGGGGGAGCAGTTCTTC	CASSYSRRGEQFF
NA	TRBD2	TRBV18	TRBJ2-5	TGTGCCAGCTCACTTGGACTAGCGGGAGAGGTTAGAGAGACCCAGTACTTC	CASSLGLAGEVRETQYF
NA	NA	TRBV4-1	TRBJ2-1	TGCGCCAGCAGCCAAGGACGAGGGATTAGGGTCAATGAGCAGTTCTTC	CASSQGRGIRVNEQFF
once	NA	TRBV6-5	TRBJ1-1	TGTGCCAGCAGTTCAAGGAGGGTTGTCAACACTGAAGCTTTCTTT	CASSSRRVVNTEAFF
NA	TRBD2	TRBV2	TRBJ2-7	TGTGCCAGCATGTCTAGCGGGGGGGCGGAAGAGCAGTACTTC	CASMSSGGAEEQYF
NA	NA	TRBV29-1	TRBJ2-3	TGCAGCGTTGAAGAGCGAGATACGCAGTATTTT	CSVEERDTQYF
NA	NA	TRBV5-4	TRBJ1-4	TGTGCCAGCAGCTTGTTCACAGGCAATAATGAAAAACTGTTTTTT	CASSLFTGNNEKLFF
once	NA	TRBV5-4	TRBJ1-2	TGTGCCAGCAGCCAGGACAGCCCCTATGGCTACACCTTC	CASSQDSPYGYTF
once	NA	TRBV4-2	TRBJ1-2	TGTGCCAGCAGCCAAGATTTGGGGTTAGGCTATGGCTACACCTTC	CASSQDLGLGYGYTF
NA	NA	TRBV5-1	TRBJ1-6	TGCGCCAGCAGCTTGACAGGGAGTGATTCACCCCTCCACTTT	CASSLTGSDSPLHF
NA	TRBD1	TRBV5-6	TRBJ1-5	TGTGCCAGCAGCTTGCAGGGGGCCTATAGCAATCAGCCCCAGCATTTT	CASSLQGAYSNQPQHF
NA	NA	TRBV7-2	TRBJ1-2	TGTGCCAGCAGCTCGGCCCGATCAGGTGGGGTGAATGGCTACACCTTC	CASSSARSGGVNGYTF
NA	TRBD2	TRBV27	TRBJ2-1	TGTGCCAGCAGTTTGACTAGCGGGAGGCTTAATTACTCCTACAATGAGCAGTTCTTC	CASSLTSGRLNYSYNEQFF
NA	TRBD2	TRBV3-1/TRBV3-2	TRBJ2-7	TGTGCCAGCAGCCAGGTCTGGGGGGGCTACGAGCAGTACTTC	CASSQVWGGYEQYF
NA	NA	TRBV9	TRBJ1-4	TGTGCCAGCAGCGTCGGCGGCTTAGAAAAACTGTTTTTT	CASSVGGLEKLFF
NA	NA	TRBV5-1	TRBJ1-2	TGCGCCAGCAGCTTGAGGGCGGGAACCTATGGCTACACCTTC	CASSLRAGTYGYTF
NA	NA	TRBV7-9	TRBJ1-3	TGTGCCAGCAGATTCGGGTGGGGGGACGGCTTTTCTGGAAACACCATATATTTT	CASRFGWGDGFSGNTIYF
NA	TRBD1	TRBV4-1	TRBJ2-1	TGCGCCAGCAGCCCTCGGGGGGACAGGGTAATTGGGGAGCAGTTCTTC	CASSPRGDRVIGEQFF
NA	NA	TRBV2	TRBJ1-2	TGTGCCAGCAGTGACTGGACAGCTGGTGGCTACACCTTC	CASSDWTAGGYTF
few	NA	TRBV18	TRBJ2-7	TGTGCCAGCTCATTCCGGGACGGCTACGAGCAGTACTTC	CASSFRDGYEQYF
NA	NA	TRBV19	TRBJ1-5	TGTGCCAGTAGTAATAGAGGGAGCAATCAGCCCCAGCATTTT	CASSNRGSNQPQHF
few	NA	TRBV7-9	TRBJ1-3	TGTGCCAGCAGCCCCCCAGTGGGGAGCTCTGGAAACACCATATATTTT	CASSPPVGSSGNTIYF
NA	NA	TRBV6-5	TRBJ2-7	TGTGCCAGCAGTTGGGGACGGAGCGGGTACGAGCAGTACTTC	CASSWGRSGYEQYF
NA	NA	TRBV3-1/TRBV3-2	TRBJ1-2	TGTGCCAGCAGCCAGGTAGGGGGAGCCAAGGCGAGATATGGCTACACCTTC	CASSQVGGAKARYGYTF
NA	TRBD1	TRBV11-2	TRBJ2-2	TGTGCCAGCAGCAGATCCGGGACAGGGGGCGGGGAGCTGTTTTTT	CASSRSGTGGGELFF
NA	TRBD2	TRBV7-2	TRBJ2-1	TGTGCCAGCAGCCTGGGACTAGCGGGAAACAATGAGCAGTTCTTC	CASSLGLAGNNEQFF
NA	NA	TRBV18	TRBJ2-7	TGTGCCAGCTCACCGCTTGGGGGACCTACGCGAGAGCAGTACTTC	CASSPLGGPTREQYF
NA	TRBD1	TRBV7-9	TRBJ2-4	TGTGCCAGCAGCTTCGGGACAGGGTCGACCCTAGCCAAAAACATTCAGTACTTC	CASSFGTGSTLAKNIQYF
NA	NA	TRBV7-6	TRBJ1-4	TGTGCCAGCGGTAGGGGGGACATGTATGAAAAACTGTTTTTT	CASGRGDMYEKLFF
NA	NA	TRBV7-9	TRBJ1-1	TGTGCCAGCAGCTTAGGTGGGGTGGGAGCTTTCTTT	CASSLGGVGAFF
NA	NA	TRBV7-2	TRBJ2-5	TGTGCCAGCAGCTTAGTTAGTAGCGAAGAGACCCAGTACTTC	CASSLVSSEETQYF